What follows is one TCR beta chain and its context. This sample stems from a study of blood T cell repertoires in COVID-19. Study in general: COVID-19 samples collected from the United States, Italy and Spain covered acute and convalescent phases. Nucleic acid was either cDNA or gDNA, and it came from T cells, B-cell-depleted T cells, or PBMCs.

Original analysis: The assay estimated nucleated cells by amplifying reference gene primers. Here immunoSEQ multiplex PCR was the method, and the copy in TCRdb shows in-frame clones only, minus some. The V and J calls and clone size were taken over from that table, and D and trimming were inferred from the DNA. The sample consists of about 120,000 clones, 90% of them appearing once. Germline V lookup: CDR1 SGHRS, CDR2 YFSETQ. Deletions cut 4 bases from V and 7 bases from J, with 17 bases between. The CDR3 consists of 15 residues. Material: peripheral blood. The V gene is TRBV5-1, the J gene TRBJ1-4, with D perhaps matching TRBD1 (6 bases). This TCR was sampled from a human donor with active COVID-19. The donor label of this sample is uncertain. This CDR3 is CASSPTGGGGEKLFF. The CDR3 nucleotides read TGCGCCAGCAGCCCGACGGGGGGGGGCGGTGAAAAACTGTTTTTT.